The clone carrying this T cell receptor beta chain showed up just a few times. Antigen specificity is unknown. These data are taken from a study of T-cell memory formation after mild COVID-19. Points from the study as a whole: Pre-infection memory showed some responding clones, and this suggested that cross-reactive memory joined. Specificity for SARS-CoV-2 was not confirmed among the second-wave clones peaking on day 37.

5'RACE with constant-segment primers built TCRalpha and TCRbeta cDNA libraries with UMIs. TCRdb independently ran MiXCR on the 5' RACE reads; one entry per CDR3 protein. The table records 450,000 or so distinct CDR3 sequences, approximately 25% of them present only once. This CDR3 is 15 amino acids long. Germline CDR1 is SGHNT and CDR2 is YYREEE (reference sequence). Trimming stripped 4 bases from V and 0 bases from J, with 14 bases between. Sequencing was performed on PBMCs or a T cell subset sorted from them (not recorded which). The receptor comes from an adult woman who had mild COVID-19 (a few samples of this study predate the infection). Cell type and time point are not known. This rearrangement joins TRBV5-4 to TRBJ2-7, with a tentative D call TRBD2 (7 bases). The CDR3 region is CASSRGGSTSYEQYF. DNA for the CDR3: TGTGCCAGCAGCAGGGGGGGTAGCACCTCCTACGAGCAGTACTTC.